The 27 T cell receptor beta chains reported below all come from one sample, sequenced in a study of Ad26.COV2.S vaccination and SARS-CoV-2 variants (dated by TCRdb to the early 2020s). Libraries were built with the immunoSEQ multiplex PCR assay. TCRdb retrieved this table from immuneACCESS and kept in-frame rearrangements only. Not all clones are present; in checked studies, unresolved V genes account for under half, and no reason is known for the remainder. The sample includes some 410,000 clones, with roughly 90% observed a single time. Over 1.5% of the sample rests with the top ten. The sample's treatment or condition label, decoded: some 19 received Ad26.COV2.S at low or high dose, single or two shots; 5 received placebo; per-sample allocation not given. For vaccine and placebo recipients, the sequenced repertoires came from samples collected on day 63 after the first injection. The material was peripheral blood, obtained in a trial of Ad26.COV2.S vaccine versus placebo. The receptors stem from a person between 18 and 59 years old who received the Ad26.COV2.S COVID-19 vaccine or a placebo.

V is TRBV11-3 and J is TRBJ2-7; 8 bases are a match to TRBD1. Germline loops: CDR1 SGHNT, CDR2 YENEEA. The CDR3 is 13 amino acids. Losses at the gene ends were 4 bases for V and 7 bases for J; bases not matched to a gene: 6. CDR3 residues: CASSSGTGGEQYF. DNA for the CDR3: TGTGCCAGCAGCTCCGGGACAGGAGGGGAGCAGTACTTC.

The chain uses TRBV10-3 and TRBJ2-5; maybe TRBD1 (6 bases). Germline CDR1 is ENHRY and CDR2 is SYGVKD. The CDR3 length is 14 residues. V was shortened by 7 bases and J by 1 base, with 13 bases between the two germline ends. CDR3 loop: CAIKEAGVQETQYF. The CDR3 nucleotides are TGTGCCATCAAAGAGGCAGGGGTCCAAGAGACCCAGTACTTC.

The chain is built from TRBV2 and TRBJ1-1; 8 nucleotides match TRBD1. The CDR3 length is 16 residues. Per germline, CDR1 SNHLY and CDR2 FYNNEI. V shed 4 bases, J shed 6 bases, and the junction held 13 bases outside the gene matches. CDR3 protein: CASSGRGRRGLPEAFF. CDR3 bases: TGTGCCAGCAGTGGCAGGGGGCGTAGAGGACTCCCTGAAGCTTTCTTT.

CDR3 sequence (DNA): TGCGCCAGCAGCCAAGATGGTGCAGGGCCCATGGGCTCTGAAGCTTTCTTT. Translating it yields CASSQDGAGPMGSEAFF. The chain has TRBV4-3 and TRBJ1-1, with a possible D match to TRBD1 (5 bases). CDR3 length: 17 amino acids. V shed 0 bases and J shed 6 bases, with 20 bases lying between them. Germline CDR1 is LGHNA and CDR2 is YSLEER.

The V call is TRBV30, the J call TRBJ1-2; D uncertain. The CDR3 runs to 12 residues. Germline CDR1 is GTSNPN and CDR2 is SVGIG (reference sequence). The V end was cut by 4 bases, the J end by 3 bases, with 9 bases between. DNA for the CDR3: TGTGCCTGGACCCCCCGCGACTATGGCTACACCTTC. Translating it yields CAWTPRDYGYTF.

DNA for the CDR3: TGCGCCAGCAGTTTTGAGAACCAAGAGACCCAGTACTTC. The encoded protein is CASSFENQETQYF. The genes are TRBV5-1 and TRBJ2-5; D call uncertain. V shed 5 bases and J shed 0 bases, with 8 bases lying between them. The CDR3 length is 13 residues. The germline gives CDR1 SGHRS, CDR2 YFSETQ.

Details on this clone: The germline gene is not matched at one end of the junction; a read error may be the cause. The V call is TRBV15, the J call TRBJ2-3; D possibly matches TRBD1 or TRBD2 (5 bases each). This CDR3 contains 16 residues. Germline V gene lookup returns CDR1 LNHNV and CDR2 YYDKDF (reference sequence). The CDR3 nucleotides read TGTGCCACCAGCAGAGACAGGACTCTCCAGACAGATGCGCAGTATTTT. It specifies CATSRDRTLQTDAQYF.

The rearrangement links TRBV4-1 to TRBJ1-6; D unclear. Germline loops: CDR1 MGHRA, CDR2 YSYEKL. The CDR3 runs 13 residues. Trimming removed 1 base at V and 11 bases at J, with 9 bases between. Here the CDR3 DNA reads TGCGCCAGCAGCCAAGTGCGCAGAACACCCCTCCACTTT. Protein product: CASSQVRRTPLHF.

J is TRBJ2-1 and V is TRBV9; 13 nucleotides align to TRBD2. V trimming: 4 bases; J trimming: 6 bases; junction bases outside the gene matches: 4. CDR3 length: 15 residues. The germline V gene encodes CDR1 SGDLS and CDR2 YYNGEE. The chain's CDR3 is CASSTSGGASNEQFF. CDR3 bases: TGTGCCAGCAGCACTAGCGGGGGGGCGTCCAATGAGCAGTTCTTC. The full variable domain, with the rest looked up from reference TRBV9 and TRBJ2-1, is DSGVTQTPKHLITATGQRVTLRCSPRSGDLSVYWYQQSLDQGLQFLIQYYNGEERAKGNILERFSAQQFPDLHSELNLSSLELGDSALYFCASSTSGGASNEQFFGPGTRLTVL.

CDR3 nucleotides: TGCGCCAGCAGCTACGGGACAGGTATGGATGGTGAAAAACTGTTTTTT. Its protein is CASSYGTGMDGEKLFF. This sequence joins TRBV5-1 and TRBJ1-4; 8 bases fit TRBD1. Trimming cost V 3 bases and J 7 bases; bases outside gene matches: 11. The CDR3 is 16 residues long. CDR1 and CDR2 from the germline V gene are SGHRS and YFSETQ.

Comment on this clone: The junction shows a germline mismatch at one end, possibly a read error. J is TRBJ1-1 and V is TRBV7-7; D call uncertain. The CDR3 loop spans 16 amino acids. Germline V gene sequence: CDR1 SSHAT, CDR2 FNYEAQ (reference sequence). CDR3: CASRPTEEGKYTEAFF. Here the CDR3 DNA reads TGTGCTAGCAGACCCACAGAGGAGGGTAAGTACACTGAAGCTTTCTTT.

This chain links TRBV7-9 with TRBJ2-3; TRBD2 might be the D (6 bases). V was shortened by 5 bases and J by 2 bases, with 17 bases between the two germline ends. CDR1 is SEHNR, CDR2 FQNEAQ, per germline (reference sequence). The length of the CDR3 is 16 residues. The CDR3 loop reads CASSPRDLRNTDTQYF. CDR3 sequence (DNA): TGTGCCAGCAGCCCCCGGGACTTGAGAAACACAGATACGCAGTATTTT.

The chain is built from TRBV7-8 and TRBJ2-5; the match to TRBD2 covers 8 bases. There are 16 residues in the CDR3. V dropped 0 bases and J dropped 5; count of bases not matched to a gene: 8. Germline V gene sequence: CDR1 SGHVS, CDR2 FQNEAQ. The CDR3 spells CASSLATSGPKETQYF. The CDR3 coding sequence is TGTGCCAGCAGCTTAGCTACTAGCGGTCCCAAGGAGACCCAGTACTTC.

CDR3 bases: TGTGCCAGCAGCCGGACTCCCGGGGGACCAAACTATGGCTACACCTTC. The encoded protein is CASSRTPGGPNYGYTF. V and J are TRBV5-6 and TRBJ1-2; weak D call: TRBD1 (5 bases). Germline V gene lookup returns CDR1 SGHDT and CDR2 YYEEEE. V lost 4 bases, J lost 2 bases, and 18 bases lay in between. The CDR3 extends over 16 amino acids.

The rearrangement links TRBV3-1 (or the pseudogene TRBV3-2) to TRBJ2-3; possible D gene TRBD1, 5 bases. The CDR3 is 17 amino acids. With 0 bases removed from V and 0 bases from J, the gap between germline ends came to 13 bases. Germline values: CDR1 LGHDT, CDR2 YNNKEL (reference sequence). The CDR3 sequence: CASSQETQGPSTDTQYF. The CDR3 DNA is TGTGCCAGCAGCCAAGAAACTCAGGGCCCCAGCACAGATACGCAGTATTTT.

The rearrangement joins TRBV27 to TRBJ1-2; 7 bases are shared with TRBD1. The CDR3 consists of 14 residues. Per germline, CDR1 MNHEY and CDR2 SMNVEV (reference sequence). The V gene end was trimmed by 7 bases and the J gene end by 7 bases; junction bases not matched to a gene: 12. CDR3 amino acids: CASTLSTGMGGYTF. CDR3 sequence (DNA): TGTGCCAGCACCTTATCGACAGGGATGGGTGGCTACACCTTC.

The chain is built from TRBV6-5 and TRBJ2-5; 10 nucleotides align to TRBD1. The CDR3 is 16 amino acids. Trimming removed 3 bases from V and 5 bases from J; junction bases left unmatched: 9. Germline CDR1 reads MNHEY; CDR2 reads SVGAGI. This CDR3 reads CASSYLAATGGETQYF. CDR3 coding DNA: TGTGCCAGCAGTTATCTCGCGGCGACAGGGGGCGAGACCCAGTACTTC.

V usage is TRBV7-8 and J usage is TRBJ2-7; unclear D gene. V was cut by 4 bases and J by 3 bases, with 13 bases left in between. CDR3 length equals 14 residues. Germline V lookup: CDR1 SGHVS, CDR2 FQNEAQ. CDR3 nucleotide sequence: TGTGCCAGCAGCTCTAACACAGAGATCTACGAGCAGTACTTC. Its translation is CASSSNTEIYEQYF.

The chain is built from TRBV3-1 (or the pseudogene TRBV3-2) and TRBJ1-1; 8 nucleotides align to TRBD1. V lost 5 bases to trimming and J lost 6 bases; unmatched junction nucleotides: 14. The CDR3 has 16 residues. Germline assignment: CDR1 LGHDT and CDR2 YNNKEL (reference sequence). CDR3 in DNA: TGTGCCAGCAGCGGGGACAGGCCGGTATGGGTGGCTGAAGCTTTCTTT. Its protein is CASSGDRPVWVAEAFF.

The chain uses TRBV7-2 and TRBJ2-3; D unclear. The CDR3 spans 15 residues. From germline, CDR1 is SGHTA and CDR2 FQGNSA. V was clipped by 5 bases and J by 2 bases, with 14 bases between them. The CDR3 here is CASSEGVRYTDTQYF. Written as DNA, the CDR3 is TGTGCCAGCAGCGAAGGAGTCCGTTACACAGATACGCAGTATTTT.

The chain combines TRBV5-8 with TRBJ1-2; the match to TRBD1 covers 8 bases. This CDR3 is 14 amino acids long. V lost 2 bases and J lost 2; bases outside the gene matches: 2. Germline lookup yields CDR1 SGHTS and CDR2 YDEGEE. CDR3 protein: CASSLDRGNYGYTF. CDR3 DNA sequence: TGTGCCAGCAGCTTAGACAGGGGAAACTATGGCTACACCTTC.

CDR3 region: CASSQELGSSFSGANVLTF. CDR3 coding DNA: TGTGCCAGCAGCCAAGAATTAGGTAGTTCCTTCTCTGGGGCCAACGTCCTGACTTTC. The rearrangement uses TRBV14 and TRBJ2-6; D uncertain. Germline CDR1 and CDR2: SGHDN and FVKESK. The CDR3 has 19 amino acids. Deletions cut 0 bases from V and 0 bases from J, with 15 bases between.

CDR3 nucleotide sequence: TGTGCCACCAGCAGCATACACGAGAACACTGAAGCTTTCTTT. It is translated as CATSSIHENTEAFF. This chain links TRBV15 with TRBJ1-1; no clear D. V lost 3 bases, J lost 1 base, and 9 bases lay in between. The germline V gene has CDR1 LNHNV and CDR2 YYDKDF (reference sequence). The CDR3 loop spans 14 amino acids. Combining the CDR3 with reference TRBV15 and TRBJ1-1 gives the whole variable domain DAMVIQNPRYQVTQFGKPVTLSCSQTLNHNVMYWYQQKSSQAPKLLFHYYDKDFNNEADTPDNFQSRRPNTSFCFLDIRSPGLGDTAMYLCATSSIHENTEAFFGQGTRLTVV.

This clone was seen a single time. DNA of the CDR3: TGTGCCAGCAGCTTAATGGCTAACTATGGCTACACCTTC. Residues: CASSLMANYGYTF. The rearrangement uses TRBV7-9 and TRBJ1-2; D gene unclear. Looked up from germline, CDR1 is SEHNR and CDR2 is FQNEAQ (reference sequence). Trimming shortened V by 2 bases and J by 0 bases, and 4 bases separated the two germline ends. The CDR3 runs 13 residues. Complete variable domain (other parts from reference TRBV7-9 and TRBJ1-2): DTGVSQNPRHKITKRGQNVTFRCDPISEHNRLYWYRQTLGQGPEFLTYFQNEAQLEKSRLLSDRFSAERPKGSFSTLEIQRTEQGDSAMYLCASSLMANYGYTFGSGTRLTVV.

The chain joins TRBV7-2 to TRBJ2-2; 7 bases are shared with TRBD1. The germline V gene has CDR1 SGHTA and CDR2 FQGNSA. Trimming at V came to 5 bases and at J to 2 bases, leaving 8 bases not matched to a gene. The CDR3 has 16 residues. The CDR3 DNA follows: TGTGCCAGCAGCCTAATGACAGGGCTCAACACCGGGGAGCTGTTTTTT. It specifies CASSLMTGLNTGELFF. Full variable domain (rest looked up from reference TRBV7-2 and TRBJ2-2): GAGVSQSPSNKVTEKGKDVELRCDPISGHTALYWYRQSLGQGLEFLIYFQGNSAPDKSGLPSDRFSAERTGGSVSTLTIQRTQQEDSAVYLCASSLMTGLNTGELFFGEGSRLTVL.

V usage is TRBV10-3 and J usage is TRBJ1-1; 8 positions agree with TRBD1. Germline CDR1 ENHRY, CDR2 SYGVKD. V gave up 6 bases and J gave up 10 bases; unmatched junction bases: 25. This CDR3 spans 18 amino acids. For the CDR3, the DNA is TGTGCCATCAGAGATCTTCCTGATGGACAGGGAGGGTCACTTGGAGCTTTCTTT. Its protein product is CAIRDLPDGQGGSLGAFF.

The rearrangement uses TRBV6-5 and TRBJ1-6; weak D call: TRBD1 (5 bases). The CDR3 has 15 residues. Germline assignment: CDR1 MNHEY and CDR2 SVGAGI. Trimming cost V 6 bases and J 6 bases, with 15 bases left between them. CDR3 in amino acids: CASSGGLGFNSPLHF. CDR3 nucleotides: TGTGCCAGCAGCGGGGGGTTAGGCTTTAATTCACCCCTCCACTTT.